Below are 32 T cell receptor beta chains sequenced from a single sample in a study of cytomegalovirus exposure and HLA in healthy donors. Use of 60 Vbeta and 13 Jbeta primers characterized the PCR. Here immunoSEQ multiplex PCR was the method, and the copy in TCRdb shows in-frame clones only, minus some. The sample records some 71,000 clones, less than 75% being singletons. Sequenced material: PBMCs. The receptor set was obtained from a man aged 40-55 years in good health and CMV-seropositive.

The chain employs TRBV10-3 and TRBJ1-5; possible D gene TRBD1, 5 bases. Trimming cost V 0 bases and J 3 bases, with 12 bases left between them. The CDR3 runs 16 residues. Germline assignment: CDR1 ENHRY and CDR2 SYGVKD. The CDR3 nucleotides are TGTGCCATCAGTGAGTCGAGGCAGGGTAACAATCAGCCCCAGCATTTT. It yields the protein CAISESRQGNNQPQHF.

In DNA, the CDR3 is TGTGCCAGCAGCCAAGATGGGCTAGCGGGAGCTTTTGAGCAGTTCTTC. Its protein is CASSQDGLAGAFEQFF. The rearrangement joins TRBV4-2 to TRBJ2-1; 10 bases line up with TRBD2. Germline CDR1 LGHNA, CDR2 YNFKEQ. This CDR3 spans 16 amino acids. Unmatched junction bases numbered 8, after V lost 0 bases and J lost 9 bases.

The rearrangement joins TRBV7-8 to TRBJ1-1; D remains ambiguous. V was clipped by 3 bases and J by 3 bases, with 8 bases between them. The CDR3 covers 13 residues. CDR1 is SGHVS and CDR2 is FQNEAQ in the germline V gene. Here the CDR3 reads CASSFGGDTEAFF. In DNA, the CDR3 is TGTGCCAGCAGCTTCGGAGGAGACACTGAAGCTTTCTTT.

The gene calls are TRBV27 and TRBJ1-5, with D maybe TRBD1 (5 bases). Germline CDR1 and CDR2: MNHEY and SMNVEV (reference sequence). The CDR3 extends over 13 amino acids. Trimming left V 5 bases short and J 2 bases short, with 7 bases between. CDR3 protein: CASSTGGNQPQHF. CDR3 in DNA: TGTGCCAGCAGTACAGGAGGCAATCAGCCCCAGCATTTT.

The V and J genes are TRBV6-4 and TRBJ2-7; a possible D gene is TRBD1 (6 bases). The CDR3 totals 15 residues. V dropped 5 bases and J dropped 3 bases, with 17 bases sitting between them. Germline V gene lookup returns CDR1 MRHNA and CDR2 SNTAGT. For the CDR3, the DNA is TGTGCCAGCAGTATTGACGTAGGGGGTGACTACGAGCAGTACTTC. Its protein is CASSIDVGGDYEQYF.

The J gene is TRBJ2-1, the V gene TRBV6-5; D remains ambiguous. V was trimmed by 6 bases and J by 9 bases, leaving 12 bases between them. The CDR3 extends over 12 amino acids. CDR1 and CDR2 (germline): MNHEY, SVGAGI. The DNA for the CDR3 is TGTGCCAGCAGCCACACGCCGGGTGAGCAGTTCTTC. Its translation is CASSHTPGEQFF.

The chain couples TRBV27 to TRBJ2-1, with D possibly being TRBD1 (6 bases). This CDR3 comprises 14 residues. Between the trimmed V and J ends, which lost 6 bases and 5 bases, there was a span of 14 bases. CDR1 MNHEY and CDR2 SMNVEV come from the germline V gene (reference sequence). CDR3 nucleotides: TGTGCCAGCAGCTTCATACAGGGTCACAATGAGCAGTTCTTC. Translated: CASSFIQGHNEQFF.

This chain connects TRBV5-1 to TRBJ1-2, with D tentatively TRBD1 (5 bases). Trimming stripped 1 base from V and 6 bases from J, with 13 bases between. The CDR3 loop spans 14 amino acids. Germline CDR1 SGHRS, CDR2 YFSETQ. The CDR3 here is CASSLSNGGDGYTF. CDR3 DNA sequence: TGCGCCAGCAGCTTGTCGAATGGAGGGGATGGCTACACCTTC.

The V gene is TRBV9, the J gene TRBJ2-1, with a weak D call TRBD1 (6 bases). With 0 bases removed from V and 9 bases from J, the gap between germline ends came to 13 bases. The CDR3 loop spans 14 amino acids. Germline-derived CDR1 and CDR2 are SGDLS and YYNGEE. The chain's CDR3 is CASSVEGQGLEQFF. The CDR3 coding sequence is TGTGCCAGCAGCGTAGAGGGACAAGGGCTTGAGCAGTTCTTC.

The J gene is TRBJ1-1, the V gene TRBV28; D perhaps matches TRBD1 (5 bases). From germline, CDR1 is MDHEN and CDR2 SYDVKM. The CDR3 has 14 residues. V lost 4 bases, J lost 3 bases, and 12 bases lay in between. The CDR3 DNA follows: TGTGCCAGCAGTTCACAGGATACGGACACTGAAGCTTTCTTT. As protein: CASSSQDTDTEAFF. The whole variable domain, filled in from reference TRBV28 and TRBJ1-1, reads DVKVTQSSRYLVKRTGEKVFLECVQDMDHENMFWYRQDPGLGLRLIYFSYDVKMKEKGDIPEGYSVSREKKERFSLILESASTNQTSMYLCASSSQDTDTEAFFGQGTRLTVV.

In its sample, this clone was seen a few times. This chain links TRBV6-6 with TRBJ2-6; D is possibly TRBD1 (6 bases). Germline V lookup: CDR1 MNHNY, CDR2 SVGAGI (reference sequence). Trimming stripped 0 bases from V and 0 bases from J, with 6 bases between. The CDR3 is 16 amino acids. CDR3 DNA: TGTGCCAGCAGTTACTCGGGGGCCTCTGGGGCCAACGTCCTGACTTTC. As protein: CASSYSGASGANVLTF.

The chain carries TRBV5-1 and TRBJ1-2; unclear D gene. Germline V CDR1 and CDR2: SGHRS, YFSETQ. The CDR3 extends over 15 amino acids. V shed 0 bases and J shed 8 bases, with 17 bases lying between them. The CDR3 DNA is TGCGCCAGCAGCTTGGTAGGCCTGGGCCTATTAGGCTACACCTTC. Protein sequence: CASSLVGLGLLGYTF.

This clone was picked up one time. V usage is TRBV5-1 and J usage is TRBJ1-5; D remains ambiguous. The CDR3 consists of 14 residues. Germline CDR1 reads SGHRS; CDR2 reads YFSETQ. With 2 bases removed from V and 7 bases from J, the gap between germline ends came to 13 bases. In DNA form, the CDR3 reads TGCGCCAGCAGCTTCGGCTCTGCGGGGCAGCCCCAGCATTTT. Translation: CASSFGSAGQPQHF.

The CDR3 reads CASSLGPGGDTEAFF. The CDR3 DNA reads as TGTGCCAGCAGCTTAGGGCCAGGGGGTGACACTGAAGCTTTCTTT. The V gene is TRBV7-3, the J gene TRBJ1-1; 7 positions match TRBD1. Trimming took 2 bases from V and 3 from J; bases not matched to a gene: 6. CDR3 size: 15 residues. CDR1 and CDR2 from the germline V gene are SGHTA and FQGTGA.

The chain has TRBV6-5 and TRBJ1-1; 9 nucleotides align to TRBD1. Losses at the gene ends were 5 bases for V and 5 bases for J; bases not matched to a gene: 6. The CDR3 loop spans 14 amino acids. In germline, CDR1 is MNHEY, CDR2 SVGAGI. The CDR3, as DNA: TGTGCCAGCAGTAGGGACAGGGTTAGAACTGAAGCTTTCTTT. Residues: CASSRDRVRTEAFF.

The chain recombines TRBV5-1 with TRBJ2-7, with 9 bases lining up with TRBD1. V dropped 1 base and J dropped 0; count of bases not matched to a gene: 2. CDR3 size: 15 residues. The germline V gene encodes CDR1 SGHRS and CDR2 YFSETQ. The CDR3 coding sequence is TGCGCCAGCAGCTTGCAACAGGGGGCCTCCTACGAGCAGTACTTC. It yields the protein CASSLQQGASYEQYF.

In DNA, the CDR3 is TGTGCCAGCATACTGGACAAGGCCTCACGCAATGAGCAGTTCTTC. This sequence encodes CASILDKASRNEQFF. The chain has TRBV28 and TRBJ2-1; D possibly corresponds to TRBD1 (5 bases). Germline V gene lookup returns CDR1 MDHEN and CDR2 SYDVKM. V was trimmed by 7 bases and J by 6 bases, leaving 19 bases between them. The CDR3 extends over 15 amino acids.

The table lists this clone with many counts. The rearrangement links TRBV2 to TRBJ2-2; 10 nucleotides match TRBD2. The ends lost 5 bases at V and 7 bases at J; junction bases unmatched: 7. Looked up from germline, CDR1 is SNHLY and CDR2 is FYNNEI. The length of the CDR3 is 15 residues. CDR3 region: CASSLLAGADGELFF. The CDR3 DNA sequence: TGTGCCAGCAGTCTTCTAGCGGGAGCCGACGGGGAGCTGTTTTTT.

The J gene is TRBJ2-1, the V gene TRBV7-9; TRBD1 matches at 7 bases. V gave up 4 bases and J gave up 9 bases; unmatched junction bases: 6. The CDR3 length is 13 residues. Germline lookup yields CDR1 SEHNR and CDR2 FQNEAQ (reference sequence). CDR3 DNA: TGTGCCAGCAGCTCAGACAGGGCTGGTGAGCAGTTCTTC. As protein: CASSSDRAGEQFF.

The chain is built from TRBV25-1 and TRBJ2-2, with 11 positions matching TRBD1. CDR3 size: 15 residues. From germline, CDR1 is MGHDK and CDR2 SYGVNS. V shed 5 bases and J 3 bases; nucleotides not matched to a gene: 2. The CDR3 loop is CASSKGQGDTGELFF. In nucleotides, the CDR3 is TGTGCCAGCAGTAAGGGACAGGGGGACACCGGGGAGCTGTTTTTT. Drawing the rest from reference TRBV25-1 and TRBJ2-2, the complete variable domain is EADIYQTPRYLVIGTGKKITLECSQTMGHDKMYWYQQDPGMELHLIHYSYGVNSTEKGDLSSESTVSRIRTEHFPLTLESARPSHTSQYLCASSKGQGDTGELFFGEGSRLTVL.

The CDR3 here is CASSLSADNYGYTF. CDR3 nucleotide sequence: TGCGCCAGCAGCTTGTCCGCAGATAACTATGGCTACACCTTC. V and J are TRBV5-1 and TRBJ1-2; D is unresolved. The V gene lost 1 base and the J gene lost 1 base, with 8 bases spanning the gap. The length of the CDR3 is 14 residues. Germline lookup yields CDR1 SGHRS and CDR2 YFSETQ.

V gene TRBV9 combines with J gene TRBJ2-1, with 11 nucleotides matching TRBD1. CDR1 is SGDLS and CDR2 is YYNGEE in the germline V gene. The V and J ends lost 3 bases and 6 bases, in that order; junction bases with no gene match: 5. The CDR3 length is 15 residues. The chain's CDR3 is CASSDGQGAVNEQFF. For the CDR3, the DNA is TGTGCCAGCAGCGATGGACAGGGGGCGGTCAATGAGCAGTTCTTC.

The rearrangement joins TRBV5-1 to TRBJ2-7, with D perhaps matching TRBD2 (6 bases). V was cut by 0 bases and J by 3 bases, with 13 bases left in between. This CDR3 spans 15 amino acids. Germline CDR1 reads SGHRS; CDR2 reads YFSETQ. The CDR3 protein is CASSLGGSGNYEQYF. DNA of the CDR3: TGCGCCAGCAGCTTGGGGGGTAGCGGAAACTACGAGCAGTACTTC.

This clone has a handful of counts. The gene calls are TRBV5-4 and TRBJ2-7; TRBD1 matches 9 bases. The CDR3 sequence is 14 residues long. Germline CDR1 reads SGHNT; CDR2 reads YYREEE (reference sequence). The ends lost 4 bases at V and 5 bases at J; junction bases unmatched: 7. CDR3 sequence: CASSLRTGVHEQYF. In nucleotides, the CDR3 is TGTGCCAGCAGCCTAAGGACAGGGGTCCACGAGCAGTACTTC.

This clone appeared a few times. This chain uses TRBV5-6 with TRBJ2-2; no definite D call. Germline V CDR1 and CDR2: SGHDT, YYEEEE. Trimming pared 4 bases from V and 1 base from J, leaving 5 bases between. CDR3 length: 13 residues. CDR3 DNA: TGTGCCAGCAGCCCGTGGAACACCGGGGAGCTGTTTTTT. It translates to CASSPWNTGELFF.

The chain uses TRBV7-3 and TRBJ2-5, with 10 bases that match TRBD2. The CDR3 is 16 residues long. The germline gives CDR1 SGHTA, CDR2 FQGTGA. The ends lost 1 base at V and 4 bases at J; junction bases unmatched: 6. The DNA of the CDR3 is TGTGCCAGCAGCTTAAGCCCAGCGGGGGGGCTAGAGACCCAGTACTTC. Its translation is CASSLSPAGGLETQYF.

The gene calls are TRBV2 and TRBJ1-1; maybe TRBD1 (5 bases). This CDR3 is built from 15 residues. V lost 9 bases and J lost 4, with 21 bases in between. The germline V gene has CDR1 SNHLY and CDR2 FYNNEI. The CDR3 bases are TGTGCCAGAAGTTCAGGGAATCTGGGAGGCACTGAAGCTTTCTTT. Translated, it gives CARSSGNLGGTEAFF.

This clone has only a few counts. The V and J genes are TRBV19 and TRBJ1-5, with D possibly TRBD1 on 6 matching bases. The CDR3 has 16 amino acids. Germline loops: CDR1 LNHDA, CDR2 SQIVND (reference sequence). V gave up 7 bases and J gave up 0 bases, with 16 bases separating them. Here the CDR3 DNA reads TGTGCCAGTAAAAAAAGGACAGTCAATAGCAATCAGCCCCAGCATTTT. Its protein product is CASKKRTVNSNQPQHF.

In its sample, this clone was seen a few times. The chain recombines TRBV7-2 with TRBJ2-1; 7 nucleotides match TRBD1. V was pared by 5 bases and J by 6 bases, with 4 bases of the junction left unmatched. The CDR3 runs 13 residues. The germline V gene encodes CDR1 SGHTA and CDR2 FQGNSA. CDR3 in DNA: TGTGCCAGCAGCCATACAGGGGTCAATGAGCAGTTCTTC. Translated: CASSHTGVNEQFF.

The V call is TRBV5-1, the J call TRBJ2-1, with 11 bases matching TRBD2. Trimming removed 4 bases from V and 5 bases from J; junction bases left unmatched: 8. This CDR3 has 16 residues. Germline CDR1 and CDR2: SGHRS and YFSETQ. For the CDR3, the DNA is TGCGCCAGCAGCAAGGGACTAGCGGAAGGAGACAATGAGCAGTTCTTC. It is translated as CASSKGLAEGDNEQFF.

The CDR3 DNA reads TGTGCCAGCAGCATAGGACAGGCTGAAAAACTGTTTTTT. Its translation: CASSIGQAEKLFF. This chain links TRBV6-1 with TRBJ1-4, with 7 bases aligning to TRBD1. Germline V gene sequence: CDR1 MNHNS, CDR2 SASEGT. The CDR3 runs 13 residues. V lost 6 bases, J lost 7 bases, and 5 bases stayed unmatched.

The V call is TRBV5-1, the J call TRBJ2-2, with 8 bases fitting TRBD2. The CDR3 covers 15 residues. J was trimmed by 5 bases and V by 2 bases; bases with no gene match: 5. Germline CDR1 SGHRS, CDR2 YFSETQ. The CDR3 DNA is TGCGCCAGCAGCTTAGGGACTAGTCCTACCGGGGAGCTGTTTTTT. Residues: CASSLGTSPTGELFF.